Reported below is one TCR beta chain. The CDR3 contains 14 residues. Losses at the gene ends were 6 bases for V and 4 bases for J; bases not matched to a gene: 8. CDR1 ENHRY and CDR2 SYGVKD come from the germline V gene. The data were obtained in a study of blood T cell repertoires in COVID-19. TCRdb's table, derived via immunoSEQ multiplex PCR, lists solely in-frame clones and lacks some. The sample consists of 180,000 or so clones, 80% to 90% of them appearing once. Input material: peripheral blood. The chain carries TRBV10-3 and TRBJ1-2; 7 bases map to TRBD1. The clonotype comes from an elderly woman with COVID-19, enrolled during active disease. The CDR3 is CAIRPTGSGYGYTF. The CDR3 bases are TGTGCCATCAGGCCGACAGGGTCGGGCTATGGCTACACCTTC.